This T cell receptor (beta chain) appears in the sequencing data of a study of T cells in Graves' hyperthyroidism and ophthalmopathy. The V gene's germline CDR1 is ENHRY and CDR2 SYGVKD. The CDR3 extends over 12 amino acids. V was pared by 3 bases and J by 5 bases, with 7 bases between. Each ophthalmopathy patient scored at least 3 on the Clinical Activity Score and at least 4 on NOSPECS grade, with duration under 3 months. General study results and limits: The model foresaw ophthalmopathy a median roughly 6.3 months prior to onset.

RNA transcripts were the template for amplifying TCR beta CDR3 regions. The HTBI primer set served for first-round RT-PCR of the TCR CDR3. TCRdb recomputed calls from the multiplex PCR reads with MiXCR, one row per CDR3 protein. The table lists some 490,000 distinct CDR3 sequences, about 20% of them singletons, with 45% to 50% in the top ten. In its sample, this clonotype was seen many times. Its antigen is not known. V gene TRBV10-3 combines with J gene TRBJ1-1; D remains unclear. This clonotype originated in a woman between 70 and 85 years old with Graves' ophthalmopathy. Sequencing input: blood. The CDR3 region is CAISEQQTEAFF. Written as DNA, the CDR3 is TGTGCCATCAGTGAACAACAGACTGAAGCTTTCTTT.